The 19 T cell receptor beta chains below all came from one sample that was sequenced in a study of T cell clones after liver transplantation. TCRdb's copy holds only in-frame clones and misses some; the assay was immunoSEQ multiplex PCR. The table lists under 20,000 clones, roughly nine tenths of them singletons, with approximately 12% in the top ten. The starting material was CD8+ T cells from blood, obtained 45 to 46 months after liver transplant. These receptors came from a human patient who received a liver transplant. Some of the T cells might come from the graft donor.

The V call is TRBV9, the J call TRBJ1-2; TRBD1 aligns across 7 bases. The trim removed 5 bases at V and 4 bases at J, leaving 2 bases unmatched. Germline loops: CDR1 SGDLS, CDR2 YYNGEE. The CDR3 has 12 residues. For the CDR3, the DNA is TGTGCCAGCAGAGGGACAGTCTATGGCTACACCTTC. This codes for CASRGTVYGYTF.

The chain's CDR3 is CASSIKGMSYEQYF. CDR3 nucleotide sequence: TGTGCCAGTAGTATCAAGGGGATGTCCTACGAGCAGTACTTC. The chain links TRBV19 to TRBJ2-7; D is perhaps TRBD1 (5 bases). The CDR3 sequence is 14 residues long. V lost 3 bases and J 1 base, leaving 10 bases between the germline ends. Germline V gives CDR1 LNHDA, CDR2 SQIVND (reference sequence).

This chain joins TRBV7-8 and TRBJ1-1, with D maybe TRBD1 (5 bases). CDR1 and CDR2 (germline): SGHVS, FQNEAQ. V lost 0 bases and J 0 bases, leaving 14 bases between the germline ends. The CDR3 is 17 amino acids. CDR3 loop: CASSLAPWTRLNTEAFF. CDR3 sequence (DNA): TGTGCCAGCAGCTTAGCCCCCTGGACACGGCTGAACACTGAAGCTTTCTTT.

V and J are TRBV7-2 and TRBJ2-2; no clear D. Trimming took off 2 bases at V and 2 bases at J, with 9 bases between the two ends. The CDR3 contains 15 residues. Germline V gives CDR1 SGHTA, CDR2 FQGNSA. The chain's CDR3 is CASSLWKANTGELFF. The CDR3 bases are TGTGCCAGCAGCTTATGGAAGGCAAACACCGGGGAGCTGTTTTTT.

This sequence joins TRBV19 and TRBJ2-7; a weak D match, TRBD2 (6 bases). Trimming removed 8 bases at V and 2 bases at J, with 10 bases between. This CDR3 comprises 12 residues. Germline-derived CDR1 and CDR2 are LNHDA and SQIVND (reference sequence). CDR3 nucleotides: TGTGCCAGTGCGGGGTCCCCCTACGAGCAGTACTTC. It specifies CASAGSPYEQYF.

The J gene is TRBJ2-4, the V gene TRBV18, with TRBD1 matching over 7 bases. The V gene's germline CDR1 is KGHSH and CDR2 LQKENI. The CDR3 spans 16 residues. V lost 6 bases and J lost 2; bases outside the gene matches: 10. The chain's CDR3 is CASSRSDRETKNIQYF. In DNA form, the CDR3 reads TGTGCCAGCTCCCGCTCCGACAGGGAAACCAAAAACATTCAGTACTTC.

The chain couples TRBV9 to TRBJ1-1, with 7 bases that match TRBD1. With V trimmed by 4 bases and J by 7 bases, 4 bases remained unmatched. The CDR3 runs to 12 residues. The germline gives CDR1 SGDLS, CDR2 YYNGEE. The CDR3 protein is CASSPQGVEAFF. The CDR3 region has the DNA TGTGCCAGCAGCCCCCAGGGGGTTGAAGCTTTCTTT.

This clone was picked up one time. In DNA form, the CDR3 reads TGTGCCAGCAGTTATGTTGAGGGGGGAAGGGAGCAGTTCTTC. Protein: CASSYVEGGREQFF. This rearrangement joins TRBV25-1 to TRBJ2-1; D assignment may be TRBD1 or TRBD2 (6 bases each). This CDR3 is 14 amino acids long. Germline CDR1 is MGHDK and CDR2 is SYGVNS. Deletions cut 5 bases from V and 10 bases from J, with 18 bases between. Combining the CDR3 with reference TRBV25-1 and TRBJ2-1 gives the whole variable domain EADIYQTPRYLVIGTGKKITLECSQTMGHDKMYWYQQDPGMELHLIHYSYGVNSTEKGDLSSESTVSRIRTEHFPLTLESARPSHTSQYLCASSYVEGGREQFFGPGTRLTVL.

V and J are TRBV15 and TRBJ2-7, with a possible D match to TRBD1 (6 bases). This CDR3 contains 13 residues. The germline V gene encodes CDR1 LNHNV and CDR2 YYDKDF (reference sequence). V was clipped by 4 bases and J by 5 bases, with 12 bases between them. CDR3 in DNA: TGTGCCACCAGCACCCATCACAGGGACGAGCAGTACTTC. Protein sequence: CATSTHHRDEQYF.

The rearrangement joins TRBV29-1 to TRBJ2-2, with TRBD2 identical over 9 bases. The trim removed 7 bases at V and 2 bases at J, leaving 11 bases unmatched. Germline V gene data show CDR1 as SQVTM and CDR2 as ANQGSEA. The CDR3 has 16 amino acids. The CDR3 loop reads CSAGGREGRNTGELFF. The DNA of the CDR3 is TGCAGCGCCGGGGGGCGGGAGGGCCGAAACACCGGGGAGCTGTTTTTT.

The chain carries TRBV27 and TRBJ2-7; D remains ambiguous. The CDR3 consists of 12 residues. V lost 8 bases and J 0 bases, leaving 8 bases between the germline ends. The germline CDR1 and CDR2 sequences are MNHEY and SMNVEV (reference sequence). The CDR3 sequence: CASWTASYEQYF. The CDR3 DNA reads as TGTGCCAGCTGGACGGCCTCCTACGAGCAGTACTTC.

The CDR3 region is CASSFGSDQPQHF. The CDR3 DNA is TGTGCCAGCAGTTTTGGGTCCGATCAGCCCCAGCATTTT. The gene calls are TRBV27 and TRBJ1-5; D is uncertain. Trimming removed 3 bases at V and 5 bases at J, with 8 bases between. The CDR3 has 13 amino acids. CDR1 MNHEY and CDR2 SMNVEV come from the germline V gene (reference sequence).

By its share, this clone is medium-sized. V usage is TRBV28 and J usage is TRBJ1-5; D not certain. The CDR3 totals 14 residues. Germline values: CDR1 MDHEN, CDR2 SYDVKM. The ends were cut back, 5 bases at V and 12 bases at J, with 20 bases in the middle. The CDR3 reads CASSPSRPLPNQHF. CDR3 nucleotide sequence: TGTGCCAGCAGTCCCTCACGACCCCTTCCAAACCAGCATTTT.

The CDR3 DNA sequence: TGTGCCAGTAGTATGGGGACGGGAGGACCCTACGAGCAGTACTTC. This encodes CASSMGTGGPYEQYF. The V call is TRBV19, the J call TRBJ2-7, with TRBD2 matching over 7 bases. Per the germline V gene, CDR1 is LNHDA and CDR2 is SQIVND (reference sequence). The CDR3 length is 15 residues. The J segment lost 2 bases and the V segment lost 3 bases, leaving 7 bases of the junction unmatched.

The chain recombines TRBV28 with TRBJ1-4; weak D call: TRBD1 (5 bases). The CDR3 totals 15 residues. CDR1 MDHEN and CDR2 SYDVKM come from the germline V gene. With 6 bases removed from V and 3 bases from J, the gap between germline ends came to 14 bases. CDR3 coding DNA: TGTGCCAGCAGGGGCAGGGCGGGTGCTAATGAAAAACTGTTTTTT. Its translation is CASRGRAGANEKLFF. Using reference TRBV28 and TRBJ1-4 for the parts outside the CDR3, the full variable domain is DVKVTQSSRYLVKRTGEKVFLECVQDMDHENMFWYRQDPGLGLRLIYFSYDVKMKEKGDIPEGYSVSREKKERFSLILESASTNQTSMYLCASRGRAGANEKLFFGSGTQLSVL.

The chain links TRBV4-3 to TRBJ2-3; TRBD2 is a possible D gene (6 bases). CDR1 and CDR2 (germline): LGHNA, YSLEER. There are 16 residues in the CDR3. The ends were cut back, 0 bases at V and 2 bases at J, with 12 bases in the middle. The CDR3 nucleotides are TGCGCCAGCAGCCAAGACGTGGCGGGATCCACAGATACGCAGTATTTT. Residues: CASSQDVAGSTDTQYF.

The V gene is TRBV4-3, the J gene TRBJ1-5; maybe TRBD1 (6 bases). This CDR3 has 15 amino acids. V gave up 0 bases and J gave up 6 bases, with 12 bases separating them. Germline V lookup: CDR1 LGHNA, CDR2 YSLEER. Here the CDR3 reads CASSQDRGQLQPQHF. As DNA, the CDR3 is TGCGCCAGCAGCCAAGATCGGGGGCAGCTTCAGCCCCAGCATTTT.

The rearrangement uses TRBV20-1 and TRBJ1-5, with D unclear. The CDR3 loop spans 10 amino acids. V was clipped by 3 bases and J by 7 bases, with 4 bases between them. Germline V gives CDR1 DFQATT, CDR2 SNEGSKA (reference sequence). In DNA form, the CDR3 reads TGCAGTGCTAGTGGGCAGCCCCAGCATTTT. Amino acids: CSASGQPQHF.

V and J are TRBV14 and TRBJ2-7, with no clear D. Germline loops: CDR1 SGHDN, CDR2 FVKESK. The CDR3 is 14 amino acids. Trimming took off 4 bases at V and 2 bases at J, with 12 bases between the two ends. This CDR3 is CASSLRMLAYEQYF. In DNA, the CDR3 is TGTGCCAGCAGCCTCCGTATGCTCGCCTACGAGCAGTACTTC. The whole variable domain, filled in from reference TRBV14 and TRBJ2-7, reads EAGVTQFPSHSVIEKGQTVTLRCDPISGHDNLYWYRRVMGKEIKFLLHFVKESKQDESGMPNNRFLAERTGGTYSTLKVQPAELEDSGVYFCASSLRMLAYEQYFGPGTRLTVT.